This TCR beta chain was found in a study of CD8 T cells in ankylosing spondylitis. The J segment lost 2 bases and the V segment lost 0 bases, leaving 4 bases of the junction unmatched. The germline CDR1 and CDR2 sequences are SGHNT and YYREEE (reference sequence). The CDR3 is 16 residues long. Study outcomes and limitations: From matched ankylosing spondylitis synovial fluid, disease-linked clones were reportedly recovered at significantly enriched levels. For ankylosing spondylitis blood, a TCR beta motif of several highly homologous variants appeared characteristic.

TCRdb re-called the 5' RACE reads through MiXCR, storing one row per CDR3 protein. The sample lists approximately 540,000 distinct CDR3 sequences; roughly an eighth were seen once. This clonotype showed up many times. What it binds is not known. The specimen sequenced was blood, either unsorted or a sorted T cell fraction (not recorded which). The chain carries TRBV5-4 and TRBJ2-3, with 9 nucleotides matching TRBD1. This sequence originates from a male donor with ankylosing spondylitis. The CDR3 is CASSLDRGPSTDTQYF. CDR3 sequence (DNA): TGTGCCAGCAGCTTGGACAGGGGGCCTTCCACAGATACGCAGTATTTT.